The next 20 T cell receptor beta chains were all read from a single sample in a study of cytotoxic CD8 clonotypes in ibrutinib-treated CLL. Profiling relied on immunoSEQ multiplex PCR, and the TCRdb table lists in-frame clones only, not all of them. Of about 300,000 clones listed, 70% to 80% were seen once; the top ten hold around 5.1%. Sequencing used PBMCs, obtained at disease progression, from a patient treated with ibrutinib. The receptors originated from a human donor with chronic lymphocytic leukemia.

The chain employs TRBV4-1 and TRBJ1-2; D is unclear. The germline V gene encodes CDR1 MGHRA and CDR2 YSYEKL. There are 15 residues in the CDR3. Trimming shortened V by 0 bases and J by 6 bases, and 14 bases separated the two germline ends. In DNA, the CDR3 is TGCGCCAGCAGCCAAGATTGGGCTGGACCCAATGGCTACACCTTC. Translation: CASSQDWAGPNGYTF.

The chain links TRBV11-3 to TRBJ2-1; TRBD2 agrees at 7 bases. CDR1 is SGHNT, CDR2 YENEEA, per germline. J gave up 6 bases and V 3 bases, and 8 bases lay outside the gene matches. The CDR3 is made up of 15 amino acids. This CDR3 reads CASSFLAGGGNEQFF. In DNA form, the CDR3 reads TGTGCCAGCAGCTTCTTAGCGGGTGGCGGCAATGAGCAGTTCTTC.

The chain combines TRBV7-2 with TRBJ1-1; D gene ambiguous. Germline CDR1 and CDR2: SGHTA and FQGNSA. Trimming took 5 bases from V and 8 from J, leaving 12 bases between them. The CDR3 length is 12 residues. The CDR3 nucleotides are TGTGCCAGCAGCCTCGCGGGCCTCGAAGCTTTCTTT. Translated: CASSLAGLEAFF.

The table lists this clone with a count of one. The V and J genes are TRBV29-1 and TRBJ2-1, with 7 nucleotides matching TRBD2. This CDR3 has 16 residues. The germline CDR1 and CDR2 sequences are SQVTM and ANQGSEA. J was trimmed by 6 bases and V by 4 bases; bases with no gene match: 15. The chain's CDR3 is CSVGRYGAPGGNEQFF. The CDR3 DNA follows: TGCAGCGTTGGAAGGTATGGGGCTCCGGGAGGCAATGAGCAGTTCTTC.

The genes are TRBV9 and TRBJ2-3; 7 bases line up with TRBD2. Germline values: CDR1 SGDLS, CDR2 YYNGEE. The CDR3 spans 16 residues. V lost 0 bases and J lost 2; bases outside the gene matches: 6. The CDR3 loop is CASSVGASGNTDTQYF. Here the CDR3 DNA reads TGTGCCAGCAGCGTAGGAGCTAGCGGTAACACAGATACGCAGTATTTT.

This clone was seen once. The chain joins TRBV7-9 to TRBJ2-7; 10 positions match TRBD1. Trimming took 6 bases from V and 2 from J; bases not matched to a gene: 7. This CDR3 is 15 amino acids long. CDR1 and CDR2 from the germline V gene are SEHNR and FQNEAQ (reference sequence). CDR3 in DNA: TGTGCCAGCAGTTATACCGGGACAGGGGCCTACGAGCAGTACTTC. It codes for CASSYTGTGAYEQYF.

This rearrangement joins TRBV15 to TRBJ2-1, with TRBD2 as a possible D gene (5 bases). V lost 5 bases to trimming and J lost 10 bases, with 18 bases between them. The CDR3 totals 14 residues. Germline CDR1 is LNHNV and CDR2 is YYDKDF (reference sequence). The CDR3 region is CATSQGGVRDEQFF. Written as DNA, the CDR3 is TGTGCCACCAGCCAAGGAGGTGTTCGCGACGAGCAGTTCTTC. The full variable domain, completed using reference TRBV15 and TRBJ2-1, is DAMVIQNPRYQVTQFGKPVTLSCSQTLNHNVMYWYQQKSSQAPKLLFHYYDKDFNNEADTPDNFQSRRPNTSFCFLDIRSPGLGDTAMYLCATSQGGVRDEQFFGPGTRLTVL.

The chain is built from TRBV6-5 and TRBJ1-6, with D unresolved. Deletions cut 8 bases from V and 7 bases from J, with 15 bases between. The germline CDR1 and CDR2 sequences are MNHEY and SVGAGI. This CDR3 has 14 amino acids. For the CDR3, the DNA is TGTGCCAGCTGTCCGGACGGGAAAAATTCACCCCTCCACTTT. As protein: CASCPDGKNSPLHF.

The J gene is TRBJ2-7, the V gene TRBV15; perhaps TRBD2 as D (6 bases). V lost 1 base and J lost 2, with 21 bases in between. This CDR3 region has 18 residues. In germline, CDR1 is LNHNV, CDR2 YYDKDF (reference sequence). The DNA for the CDR3 is TGTGCCACCAGCAGAGCCGGGGGTGGGCCGGGAGCCCCCTACGAGCAGTACTTC. Translating it yields CATSRAGGGPGAPYEQYF.

The chain has TRBV9 and TRBJ1-1; 10 positions match TRBD1. From germline, CDR1 is SGDLS and CDR2 YYNGEE. V shed 7 bases and J 3 bases; nucleotides not matched to a gene: 0. CDR3 length: 12 residues. CDR3 DNA: TGTGCCAGCGGACAGGGGGACACTGAAGCTTTCTTT. This sequence encodes CASGQGDTEAFF.

The rearrangement joins TRBV28 to TRBJ2-5; D is ambiguous. Per the germline V gene, CDR1 is MDHEN and CDR2 is SYDVKM. CDR3 length equals 12 residues. The ends were cut back, 6 bases at V and 5 bases at J, with 10 bases in the middle. Here the CDR3 reads CASSQRVETQYF. CDR3 nucleotides: TGTGCCAGCAGCCAAAGGGTCGAGACCCAGTACTTC.

This clone occurred a few times. The chain is built from TRBV2 and TRBJ2-5; unclear D gene. V was cut by 8 bases and J by 3 bases, with 10 bases left in between. CDR1 and CDR2 (germline): SNHLY, FYNNEI. This CDR3 is built from 12 residues. CDR3 sequence (DNA): TGTGCCAGCGGCTTTTCGGAAGAGACCCAGTACTTC. Translating gives CASGFSEETQYF. The variable domain in full, completed from reference TRBV2 and TRBJ2-5, reads EPEVTQTPSHQVTQMGQEVILRCVPISNHLYFYWYRQILGQKVEFLVSFYNNEISEKSEIFDDQFSVERPDGSNFTLKIRSTKLEDSAMYFCASGFSEETQYFGPGTRLLVL.

This sequence joins TRBV29-1 and TRBJ1-2; tentative D call: TRBD1 (5 bases). The CDR3 extends over 11 amino acids. Trimming removed 7 bases from V and 7 bases from J, with 13 bases in between. Germline V gives CDR1 SQVTM, CDR2 ANQGSEA. In nucleotides, the CDR3 is TGCAGCGACACTACAGGTTCTGGCTACACCTTC. This gives the protein CSDTTGSGYTF.

This chain uses TRBV15 with TRBJ1-6; perhaps TRBD1 as D (6 bases). Germline V gene data show CDR1 as LNHNV and CDR2 as YYDKDF (reference sequence). V lost 1 base to trimming and J lost 0 bases, with 10 bases between them. The CDR3 loop spans 17 amino acids. CDR3 nucleotide sequence: TGTGCCACCAGCAGAGCCAGGGGATTCTCCTATAATTCACCCCTCCACTTT. Translated: CATSRARGFSYNSPLHF.

The genes are TRBV4-1 and TRBJ1-2; no reliable D call. The CDR3 runs 15 residues. Deletions cut 6 bases from V and 7 bases from J, with 21 bases between. Germline CDR1 MGHRA, CDR2 YSYEKL. CDR3 bases: TGCGCCAGCAGGGCTTTCCTACTAGGATCGGGTGGCTACACCTTC. As protein: CASRAFLLGSGGYTF.

The CDR3 region is CASSPRGKDTQYF. As DNA, the CDR3 is TGTGCCAGCAGCCCACGGGGGAAGGATACGCAGTATTTT. The rearrangement links TRBV13 to TRBJ2-3; D is possibly TRBD2 (6 bases). Germline CDR1 and CDR2: PRHDT and FYEKMQ (reference sequence). The CDR3 runs 13 residues. V shed 5 bases and J shed 6 bases, with 12 bases lying between them.

The rearrangement links TRBV7-6 to TRBJ2-2, with 7 bases fitting TRBD1. The ends lost 5 bases at V and 0 bases at J; junction bases unmatched: 3. This CDR3 is built from 15 residues. The germline gives CDR1 SGHVS, CDR2 FNYEAQ. The CDR3 spells CASSPGQTNTGELFF. The DNA for the CDR3 is TGTGCCAGCAGCCCGGGACAGACGAACACCGGGGAGCTGTTTTTT.

Only one count was recorded for this clone. The V call is TRBV7-9, the J call TRBJ2-3; D unclear. This CDR3 spans 15 amino acids. Germline CDR1 and CDR2: SEHNR and FQNEAQ (reference sequence). Deletions cut 5 bases from V and 2 bases from J, with 14 bases between. In DNA form, the CDR3 reads TGTGCCAGCAGCCCCGCTCAAGGGTACACAGATACGCAGTATTTT. Amino acids: CASSPAQGYTDTQYF.

J is TRBJ2-5 and V is TRBV19; 9 nucleotides line up with TRBD1. Looked up from germline, CDR1 is LNHDA and CDR2 is SQIVND (reference sequence). V gave up 4 bases and J gave up 5 bases; unmatched junction bases: 11. CDR3 length: 16 residues. The CDR3 loop is CASSRSQGAGWETQYF. The DNA for the CDR3 is TGTGCCAGTAGTAGGTCACAGGGGGCGGGTTGGGAGACCCAGTACTTC.

J is TRBJ2-1 and V is TRBV6-5; perhaps TRBD2 as D (6 bases). CDR1 MNHEY and CDR2 SVGAGI come from the germline V gene. The CDR3 extends over 13 amino acids. V dropped 7 bases and J dropped 6 bases, with 13 bases sitting between them. The CDR3 sequence: CASTGAGSNEQFF. The CDR3 DNA sequence: TGTGCCAGCACCGGAGCCGGGAGCAATGAGCAGTTCTTC.